This T cell receptor beta chain was observed in a study of regulatory T cells in long-lasting Graves disease. Study background: Antithyroid drugs had been taken by newly diagnosed Graves' patients for under 3 months. Broader study findings: In persistent patients, shared public clonotypes (more than 2,500) outnumbered those in new patients (approximately 880). Small numbers of samples may have cut accuracy.

The time point: newly diagnosed GD, antithyroid drugs for less than 3 months. The TCR library was prepared using RNA isolated from PBMCs. CDR1 is SEHNR, CDR2 FQNEAQ, per germline (reference sequence). This CDR3 is built from 14 residues. V gave up 5 bases and J gave up 4 bases; unmatched junction bases: 5. This clonotype was observed many times. Its antigen is undetermined. Assembly of TCR beta libraries relied on iRepertoire HTBI primers together with Arm-PCR of CDR3 regions. Each CDR3 protein gets one entry after TCRdb re-called the multiplex PCR reads with MiXCR. The table has about 370,000 distinct CDR3 sequences, roughly 15% seen once.

The source material was peripheral blood mononuclear cells (PBMCs), sampled at new diagnosis, from a patient treated with antithyroid drugs. The source of this sequence is a female donor with Graves disease. The gene calls are TRBV7-9 and TRBJ1-1, with 9 bases matching TRBD1. Written as DNA, the CDR3 is TGTGCCAGCAGCCTTGGGACAGGGATCACTGAAGCTTTCTTT. Amino acids: CASSLGTGITEAFF. The complete variable domain, with remaining parts taken from reference TRBV7-9 and TRBJ1-1, reads DTGVSQNPRHKITKRGQNVTFRCDPISEHNRLYWYRQTLGQGPEFLTYFQNEAQLEKSRLLSDRFSAERPKGSFSTLEIQRTEQGDSAMYLCASSLGTGITEAFFGQGTRLTVV.